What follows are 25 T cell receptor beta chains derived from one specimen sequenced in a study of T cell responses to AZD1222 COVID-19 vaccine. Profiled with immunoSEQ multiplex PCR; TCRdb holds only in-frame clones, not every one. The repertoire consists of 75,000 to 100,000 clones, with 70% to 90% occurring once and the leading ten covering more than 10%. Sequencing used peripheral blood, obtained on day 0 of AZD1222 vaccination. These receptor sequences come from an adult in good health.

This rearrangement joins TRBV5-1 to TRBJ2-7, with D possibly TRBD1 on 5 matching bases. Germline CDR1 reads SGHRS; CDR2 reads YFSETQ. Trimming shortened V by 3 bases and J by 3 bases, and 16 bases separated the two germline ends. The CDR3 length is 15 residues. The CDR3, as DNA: TGCGCCAGCAGCTCGACAGTTTTTGCCGACTACGAGCAGTACTTC. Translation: CASSSTVFADYEQYF.

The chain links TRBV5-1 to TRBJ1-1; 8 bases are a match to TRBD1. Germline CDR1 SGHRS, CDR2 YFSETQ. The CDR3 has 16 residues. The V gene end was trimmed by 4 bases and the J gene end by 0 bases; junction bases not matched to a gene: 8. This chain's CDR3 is CASSGAGGSVNTEAFF. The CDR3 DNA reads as TGCGCCAGCAGCGGGGCAGGGGGCTCGGTGAACACTGAAGCTTTCTTT.

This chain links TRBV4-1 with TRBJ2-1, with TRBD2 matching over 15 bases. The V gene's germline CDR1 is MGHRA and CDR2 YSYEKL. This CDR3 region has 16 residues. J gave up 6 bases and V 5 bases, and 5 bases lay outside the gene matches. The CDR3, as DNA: TGCGCCAGCAGCAGCCGGACTAGCGGGGGGGCCAATGAGCAGTTCTTC. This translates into CASSSRTSGGANEQFF.

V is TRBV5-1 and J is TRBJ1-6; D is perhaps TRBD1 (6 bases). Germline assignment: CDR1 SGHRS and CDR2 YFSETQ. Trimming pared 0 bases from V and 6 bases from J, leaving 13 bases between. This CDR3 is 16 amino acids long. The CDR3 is CASSLDLAGVNSPLHF. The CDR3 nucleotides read TGCGCCAGCAGCTTGGACTTGGCAGGGGTTAATTCACCCCTCCACTTT.

CDR3 DNA: TGTGCCTGGAGTGTCGACCGCGAGCAGTACTTC. Amino acids: CAWSVDREQYF. The chain joins TRBV30 to TRBJ2-7; unclear D gene. From germline, CDR1 is GTSNPN and CDR2 SVGIG (reference sequence). The CDR3 contains 11 residues. Trimming removed 0 bases at V and 6 bases at J, with 6 bases between.

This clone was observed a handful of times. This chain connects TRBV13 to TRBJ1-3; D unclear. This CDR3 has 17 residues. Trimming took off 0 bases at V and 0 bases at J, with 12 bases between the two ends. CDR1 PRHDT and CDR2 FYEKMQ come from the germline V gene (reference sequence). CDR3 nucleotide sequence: TGTGCCAGCAGCTTAGGCCGAGGCTGGAGCTCTGGAAACACCATATATTTT. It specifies CASSLGRGWSSGNTIYF.

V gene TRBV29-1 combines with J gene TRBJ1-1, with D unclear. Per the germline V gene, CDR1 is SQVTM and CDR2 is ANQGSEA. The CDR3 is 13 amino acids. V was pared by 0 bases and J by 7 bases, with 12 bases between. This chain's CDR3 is CSVEDLGEVEAFF. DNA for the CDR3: TGCAGCGTTGAAGATCTCGGGGAGGTTGAAGCTTTCTTT.

The CDR3 region is CATSRTGDTEAFF. Here the CDR3 DNA reads TGTGCCACCAGCAGGACAGGGGACACTGAAGCTTTCTTT. The chain joins TRBV15 to TRBJ1-1, with 8 bases lining up with TRBD1. The ends lost 3 bases at V and 3 bases at J; junction bases unmatched: 0. CDR1 and CDR2 (germline): LNHNV, YYDKDF (reference sequence). This CDR3 has 13 amino acids.

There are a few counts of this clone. This CDR3 is CATSDISGGAGVEQFF. The CDR3 nucleotides are TGTGCCACCAGTGATATTAGCGGGGGGGCCGGAGTTGAGCAGTTCTTC. V is TRBV24-1 and J is TRBJ2-1, with 11 positions matching TRBD2. CDR3 size: 16 residues. Unmatched junction bases numbered 9, after V lost 3 bases and J lost 9 bases. Germline CDR1 reads KGHDR; CDR2 reads SFDVKD.

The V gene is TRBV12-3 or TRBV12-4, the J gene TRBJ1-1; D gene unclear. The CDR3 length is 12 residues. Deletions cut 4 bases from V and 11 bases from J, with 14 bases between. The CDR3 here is CASSSVRGVAFF. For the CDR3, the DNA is TGTGCCAGCAGTTCCGTTCGCGGAGTGGCTTTCTTT.

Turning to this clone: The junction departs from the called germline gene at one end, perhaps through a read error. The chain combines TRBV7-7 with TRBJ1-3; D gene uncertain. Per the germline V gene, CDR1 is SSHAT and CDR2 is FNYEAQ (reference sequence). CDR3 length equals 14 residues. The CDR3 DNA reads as TGTGCTAGCAGCCCCGACATTACTGGAAACACCATATATTTT. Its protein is CASSPDITGNTIYF.

The CDR3 loop reads CATSDGGFTGANVLTF. CDR3 nucleotide sequence: TGTGCCACCAGTGATGGAGGTTTTACTGGGGCCAACGTCCTGACTTTC. This chain uses TRBV24-1 with TRBJ2-6; tentatively, D is TRBD2 (5 bases). Trimming left V 3 bases short and J 2 bases short, with 10 bases between. CDR1 and CDR2 from the germline V gene are KGHDR and SFDVKD. CDR3 length equals 16 residues.

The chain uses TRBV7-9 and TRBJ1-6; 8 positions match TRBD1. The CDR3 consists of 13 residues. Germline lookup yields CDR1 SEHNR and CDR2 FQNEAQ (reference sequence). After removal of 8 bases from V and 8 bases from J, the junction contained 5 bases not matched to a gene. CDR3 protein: CASSPGGDSPLHF. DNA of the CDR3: TGTGCCAGCTCGCCAGGGGGCGATTCACCCCTCCACTTT.

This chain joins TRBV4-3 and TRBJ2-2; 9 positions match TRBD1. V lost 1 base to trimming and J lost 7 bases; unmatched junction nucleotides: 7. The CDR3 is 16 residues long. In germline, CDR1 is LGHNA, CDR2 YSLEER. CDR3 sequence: CASSQVGQGKDGELFF. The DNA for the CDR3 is TGCGCCAGCAGCCAAGTGGGACAGGGTAAAGACGGGGAGCTGTTTTTT.

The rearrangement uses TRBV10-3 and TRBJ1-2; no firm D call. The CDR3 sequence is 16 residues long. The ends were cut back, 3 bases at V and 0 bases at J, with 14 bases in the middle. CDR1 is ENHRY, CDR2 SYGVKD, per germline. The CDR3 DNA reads TGTGCCATCAGTGAAAGAGGATCATTAGCTAACTATGGCTACACCTTC. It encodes CAISERGSLANYGYTF.

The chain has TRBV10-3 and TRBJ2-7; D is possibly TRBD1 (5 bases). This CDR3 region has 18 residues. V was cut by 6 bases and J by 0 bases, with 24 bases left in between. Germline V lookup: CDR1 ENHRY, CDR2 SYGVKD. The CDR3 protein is CAISPDPGRGSNSYEQYF. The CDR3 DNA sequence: TGTGCCATCAGCCCGGACCCTGGAAGGGGCTCAAACTCCTACGAGCAGTACTTC.

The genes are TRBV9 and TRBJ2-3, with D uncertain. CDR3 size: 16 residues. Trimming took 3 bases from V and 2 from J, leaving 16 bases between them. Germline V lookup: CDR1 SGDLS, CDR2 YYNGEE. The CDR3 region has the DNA TGTGCCAGCAGCGGTGTCCGCGGTAGCCACACAGATACGCAGTATTTT. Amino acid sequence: CASSGVRGSHTDTQYF. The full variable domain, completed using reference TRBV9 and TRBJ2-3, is DSGVTQTPKHLITATGQRVTLRCSPRSGDLSVYWYQQSLDQGLQFLIQYYNGEERAKGNILERFSAQQFPDLHSELNLSSLELGDSALYFCASSGVRGSHTDTQYFGPGTRLTVL.

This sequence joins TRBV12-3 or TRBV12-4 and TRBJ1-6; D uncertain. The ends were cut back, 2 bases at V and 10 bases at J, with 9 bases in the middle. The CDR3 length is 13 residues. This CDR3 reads CASSLTLRSPLHF. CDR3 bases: TGTGCCAGCAGTTTAACATTGAGGTCACCCCTCCACTTT.

The CDR3 nucleotides read TGTGCCAGCGAGGGACAGGGTTTCTACGAGCAGTACTTC. It specifies CASEGQGFYEQYF. The gene calls are TRBV6-5 and TRBJ2-7; 9 bases are a match to TRBD1. The junction had 5 bases not matched to a gene; V was cut back by 8 bases and J by 3 bases. Germline V CDR1 and CDR2: MNHEY, SVGAGI. The CDR3 length is 13 residues.

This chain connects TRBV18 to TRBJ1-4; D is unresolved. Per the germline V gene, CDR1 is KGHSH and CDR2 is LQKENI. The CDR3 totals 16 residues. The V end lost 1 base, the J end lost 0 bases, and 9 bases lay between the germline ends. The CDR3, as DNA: TGTGCCAGCTCACCACGATCAGTTGCAACTAATGAAAAACTGTTTTTT. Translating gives CASSPRSVATNEKLFF.

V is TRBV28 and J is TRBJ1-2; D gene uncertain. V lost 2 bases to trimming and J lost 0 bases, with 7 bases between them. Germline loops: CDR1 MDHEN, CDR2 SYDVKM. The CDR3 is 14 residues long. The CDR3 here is CASSLGVANYGYTF. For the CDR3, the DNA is TGTGCCAGCAGTTTAGGGGTAGCTAACTATGGCTACACCTTC.

The CDR3 reads CASSFGQGIPNEQFF. As DNA, the CDR3 is TGTGCCAGCAGCTTTGGACAGGGGATTCCTAATGAGCAGTTCTTC. The V gene is TRBV11-2, the J gene TRBJ2-1; 9 bases line up with TRBD1. J was trimmed by 7 bases and V by 3 bases; bases with no gene match: 7. CDR3 length: 15 residues. Germline V gives CDR1 SGHAT, CDR2 FQNNGV.

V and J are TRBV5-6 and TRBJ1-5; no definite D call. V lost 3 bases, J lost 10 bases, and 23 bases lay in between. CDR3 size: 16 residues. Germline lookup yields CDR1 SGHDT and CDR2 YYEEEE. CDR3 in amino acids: CASSYSAAAAISPQHF. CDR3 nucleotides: TGTGCCAGCAGCTATTCCGCCGCTGCCGCCATAAGCCCCCAGCATTTT. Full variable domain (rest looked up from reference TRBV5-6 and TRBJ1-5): DAGVTQSPTHLIKTRGQQVTLRCSPKSGHDTVSWYQQALGQGPQFIFQYYEEEERQRGNFPDRFSGHQFPNYSSELNVNALLLGDSALYLCASSYSAAAAISPQHFGDGTRLSIL.

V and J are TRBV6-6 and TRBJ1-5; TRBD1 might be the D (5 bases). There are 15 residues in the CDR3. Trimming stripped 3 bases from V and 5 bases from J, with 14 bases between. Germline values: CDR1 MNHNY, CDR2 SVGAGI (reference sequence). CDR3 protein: CASSYLRRGDQPQHF. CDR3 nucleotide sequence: TGTGCCAGCAGTTATTTACGGCGGGGGGATCAGCCCCAGCATTTT.

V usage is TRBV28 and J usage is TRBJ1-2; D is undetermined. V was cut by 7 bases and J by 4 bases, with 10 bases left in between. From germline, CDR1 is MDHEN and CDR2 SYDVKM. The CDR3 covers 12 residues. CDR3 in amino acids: CASTVGSYGYTF. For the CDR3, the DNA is TGTGCCAGCACAGTGGGCAGCTATGGCTACACCTTC.